The 5 T cell receptor beta chains in this list originate from one sample, sequenced in a study of blood T cell repertoires in COVID-19. The assay was immunoSEQ multiplex PCR, and TCRdb's table has in-frame clones only and misses some. The profile shows approximately 100,000 clones, under 90% of them singletons. Sequenced input: peripheral blood. These receptors were collected from a woman in her seventies with acute or convalescent COVID-19.

A few counts support this clone. This chain uses TRBV28 with TRBJ1-4; TRBD1 aligns across 8 bases. Per the germline V gene, CDR1 is MDHEN and CDR2 is SYDVKM. Trimming at V came to 5 bases and at J to 4 bases, leaving 21 bases not matched to a gene. The CDR3 runs 20 residues. Here the CDR3 reads CASSGHLGQGGYVGNEKLFF. CDR3 DNA: TGTGCCAGCAGTGGCCACCTCGGACAGGGTGGCTACGTTGGTAATGAAAAACTGTTTTTT.

The chain has TRBV28 and TRBJ2-1, with 13 bases matching TRBD2. The CDR3 covers 15 residues. Per the germline V gene, CDR1 is MDHEN and CDR2 is SYDVKM. The V and J ends lost 6 bases and 10 bases, in that order; junction bases with no gene match: 9. The CDR3 sequence is CASSQTSGGRDEQFF. The CDR3 nucleotides read TGTGCCAGCAGCCAGACTAGCGGGGGGAGAGACGAGCAGTTCTTC.

This clone occurred once. V and J are TRBV18 and TRBJ2-1, with a possible D match to TRBD1 (6 bases). Germline V gives CDR1 KGHSH, CDR2 LQKENI. Trimming took off 0 bases at V and 4 bases at J, with 16 bases between the two ends. The CDR3 runs 17 residues. CDR3 sequence reads: CASSPPIWTETYNEQFF. CDR3 nucleotide sequence: TGTGCCAGCTCACCACCGATTTGGACAGAAACATACAATGAGCAGTTCTTC. The variable domain in full, completed from reference TRBV18 and TRBJ2-1, reads NAGVMQNPRHLVRRRGQEARLRCSPMKGHSHVYWYRQLPEEGLKFMVYLQKENIIDESGMPKERFSAEFPKEGPSILRIQQVVRGDSAAYFCASSPPIWTETYNEQFFGPGTRLTVL.

The genes are TRBV5-6 and TRBJ1-2; D possibly corresponds to TRBD1 (5 bases). CDR1 SGHDT and CDR2 YYEEEE come from the germline V gene. Trimming removed 2 bases from V and 0 bases from J, with 11 bases in between. CDR3 length: 15 residues. This CDR3 is CASSFGPGANYGYTF. The CDR3 DNA reads TGTGCCAGCAGCTTCGGTCCGGGGGCTAACTATGGCTACACCTTC.

The chain uses TRBV5-1 and TRBJ2-4; 9 bases fit TRBD1. Trimming removed 4 bases from V and 7 bases from J; junction bases left unmatched: 9. CDR3 length equals 15 residues. CDR1 and CDR2 from the germline V gene are SGHRS and YFSETQ. CDR3 amino acids: CASSPLGTGRNIQYF. CDR3 coding DNA: TGCGCCAGCAGCCCATTAGGGACAGGGAGGAACATTCAGTACTTC.